One and the same sample provided the 16 T cell receptor beta chains below, sequenced in a study of cytomegalovirus exposure and HLA in healthy donors. Using immunoSEQ multiplex PCR, the repertoire was profiled, and TCRdb retains in-frame clones only, with some absent. The repertoire consists of about 360,000 clones, with roughly 85% occurring once and the leading ten covering 0.83%. The sample was PBMCs. The receptor set was obtained from a woman under 30 in good health and CMV-seronegative.

The rearrangement uses TRBV6-1 and TRBJ2-7; TRBD2 aligns across 7 bases. The CDR3 covers 13 residues. The V segment lost 8 bases and the J segment 7 bases; nucleotides outside the gene matches: 11. Germline V lookup: CDR1 MNHNS, CDR2 SASEGT. The DNA for the CDR3 is TGTGCCAGCTCATTAGCGGGCTTCTGGGAGCAGTACTTC. Its translation is CASSLAGFWEQYF.

V and J are TRBV28 and TRBJ2-5; TRBD2 matches 9 bases. Germline CDR1 reads MDHEN; CDR2 reads SYDVKM. Trimming removed 6 bases from V and 4 bases from J; junction bases left unmatched: 12. The CDR3 covers 16 residues. CDR3 nucleotides: TGTGCCAGCAGAGATCGAAATAGCGGGAGCGGAGAGACCCAGTACTTC. Translating gives CASRDRNSGSGETQYF.

CDR3 bases: TGTGCCAGCAGTTTAGTCCTCGTTGGGACAGGGTCGATCACCGGGGAGCTGTTTTTT. It encodes CASSLVLVGTGSITGELFF. The chain links TRBV27 to TRBJ2-2; TRBD1 agrees at 9 bases. With 2 bases clipped from V and 4 bases from J, the junction kept 14 bases outside the gene matches. Germline V gene data show CDR1 as MNHEY and CDR2 as SMNVEV (reference sequence). The CDR3 totals 19 residues.

The chain combines TRBV28 with TRBJ2-3, with D uncertain. The CDR3 contains 14 residues. CDR1 is MDHEN, CDR2 SYDVKM, per germline. V was trimmed by 5 bases and J by 0 bases, leaving 9 bases between them. The CDR3 DNA is TGTGCCAGCAGTCCCCTAACTAGCACAGATACGCAGTATTTT. It encodes CASSPLTSTDTQYF.

The chain combines TRBV28 with TRBJ1-5; the D is unclear. With 5 bases removed from V and 6 bases from J, the gap between germline ends came to 11 bases. Germline V gene data show CDR1 as MDHEN and CDR2 as SYDVKM. The CDR3 sequence is 13 residues long. In DNA form, the CDR3 reads TGTGCCAGCAGTCGGGGAGGAAGTCAGCCCCAGCATTTT. The encoded protein is CASSRGGSQPQHF. The whole variable domain, remainder taken from reference TRBV28 and TRBJ1-5, is DVKVTQSSRYLVKRTGEKVFLECVQDMDHENMFWYRQDPGLGLRLIYFSYDVKMKEKGDIPEGYSVSREKKERFSLILESASTNQTSMYLCASSRGGSQPQHFGDGTRLSIL.

The CDR3 coding sequence is TGTGCCAGCAGTCCTCGCTTCGGTGAGCAGTTCTTC. As protein: CASSPRFGEQFF. The chain carries TRBV27 and TRBJ2-1, with D uncertain. This CDR3 has 12 residues. CDR1 and CDR2 from the germline V gene are MNHEY and SMNVEV (reference sequence). Trimming pared 5 bases from V and 9 bases from J, leaving 11 bases between.

A remark on this clone: A read error may account for a junction end that differs from germline. The J gene is TRBJ2-7, the V gene TRBV28; unclear D gene. The germline gives CDR1 MDHEN, CDR2 SYDVKM. This CDR3 is built from 14 residues. The CDR3 sequence is CASCLGPQYYEQYF. CDR3 nucleotides: TGTGCCAGCTGTTTGGGCCCTCAATACTACGAGCAGTACTTC.

The chain employs TRBV10-2 and TRBJ1-5, with 7 bases fitting TRBD1. Trimming at V came to 2 bases and at J to 2 bases, leaving 3 bases not matched to a gene. The CDR3 sequence is 15 residues long. In germline, CDR1 is WSHSY, CDR2 SAAADI. CDR3 loop: CASSEAGGGNQPQHF. The CDR3 coding sequence is TGCGCCAGCAGTGAGGCAGGGGGAGGCAATCAGCCCCAGCATTTT.

This rearrangement joins TRBV10-3 to TRBJ1-2; D might be TRBD1 (5 bases). The length of the CDR3 is 13 residues. Germline CDR1 ENHRY, CDR2 SYGVKD. V lost 1 base, J lost 5 bases, and 8 bases lay in between. The CDR3 here is CAISEWGEYGYTF. The CDR3 coding sequence is TGTGCCATCAGTGAGTGGGGGGAGTATGGCTACACCTTC.

The chain recombines TRBV19 with TRBJ2-7, with 12 bases matching TRBD1. The germline gives CDR1 LNHDA, CDR2 SQIVND (reference sequence). The CDR3 has 17 amino acids. J was trimmed by 4 bases and V by 4 bases; bases with no gene match: 11. CDR3 DNA sequence: TGTGCCAGTAGTAAACAGGTACTGGGACAGGGGGCGTACGAGCAGTACTTC. Protein sequence: CASSKQVLGQGAYEQYF. Full variable domain (missing parts from reference TRBV19 and TRBJ2-7): DGGITQSPKYLFRKEGQNVTLSCEQNLNHDAMYWYRQDPGQGLRLIYYSQIVNDFQKGDIAEGYSVSREKKESFPLTVTSAQKNPTAFYLCASSKQVLGQGAYEQYFGPGTRLTVT.

The rearrangement links TRBV28 to TRBJ1-1, with D possibly matching TRBD1 (5 bases). CDR3 size: 12 residues. Looked up from germline, CDR1 is MDHEN and CDR2 is SYDVKM. The V end lost 4 bases, the J end lost 10 bases, and 13 bases lay between the germline ends. The CDR3 loop reads CASSSQTERAFF. CDR3 sequence (DNA): TGTGCCAGCAGTTCACAGACAGAGAGAGCTTTCTTT.

This chain links TRBV9 with TRBJ2-2, with D hard to call. CDR1 SGDLS and CDR2 YYNGEE come from the germline V gene. The germline V and J ends were trimmed by 1 base and 0 bases, with 7 bases remaining between them. CDR3 length equals 15 residues. The CDR3 loop reads CASSVRQANTGELFF. The DNA for the CDR3 is TGTGCCAGCAGCGTAAGGCAGGCGAACACCGGGGAGCTGTTTTTT.

The chain joins TRBV2 to TRBJ2-3, with TRBD1 matching over 9 bases. The CDR3 covers 14 residues. With 7 bases clipped from V and 5 bases from J, the junction kept 7 bases outside the gene matches. CDR1 is SNHLY, CDR2 FYNNEI, per germline. The DNA for the CDR3 is TGTGCCAGCAATCCACAGGGGGCACAAGATACGCAGTATTTT. Encoded protein: CASNPQGAQDTQYF.

V gene TRBV11-2 combines with J gene TRBJ2-7; D remains ambiguous. Trimming left V 4 bases short and J 4 bases short, with 17 bases between. CDR1 and CDR2 from the germline V gene are SGHAT and FQNNGV. The CDR3 is made up of 15 amino acids. The DNA for the CDR3 is TGTGCCAGCAGCTCCGACGGTTCGGGTAGTTACGAGCAGTACTTC. Translation gives CASSSDGSGSYEQYF.

V and J are TRBV30 and TRBJ2-1; 11 bases line up with TRBD2. The CDR3 contains 19 residues. V shed 0 bases and J 6 bases; nucleotides not matched to a gene: 16. Germline CDR1 reads GTSNPN; CDR2 reads SVGIG (reference sequence). CDR3 region: CAWSVGQVTFSGGVNEQFF. CDR3 DNA: TGTGCCTGGAGTGTGGGGCAGGTCACCTTTAGCGGGGGGGTCAATGAGCAGTTCTTC. Supplemented by reference TRBV30 and TRBJ2-1, the full variable domain reads SQTIHQWPATLVQPVGSPLSLECTVEGTSNPNLYWYRQAAGRGLQLLFYSVGIGQISSEVPQNLSASRPQDRQFILSSKKLLLSDSGFYLCAWSVGQVTFSGGVNEQFFGPGTRLTVL.

The chain employs TRBV28 and TRBJ1-2; D possibly corresponds to TRBD1 (6 bases). Trimming removed 3 bases at V and 11 bases at J, with 16 bases between. The CDR3 covers 13 residues. Germline CDR1 MDHEN, CDR2 SYDVKM. In DNA, the CDR3 is TGTGCCAGCAGTTTCGGGACACCCTTGGGATACACCTTC. This translates into CASSFGTPLGYTF.